This T cell receptor (beta chain) was observed in a study of early T cells in non-severe SARS-CoV-2 infection. Looking at the study overall: From unsorted whole blood, bulk RNA was sequenced, and the chains remained unpaired. Broader study findings: VDJdb matching, biased toward anti-spike CD8 responses, missed private and CD4 specificities.

The table lists this clonotype with many counts. As yet, its antigen is unknown. Molecules of cDNA were individually given unique molecular identifiers that were attached to them. Each CDR3 protein is one row after TCRdb ran MiXCR on the 5' RACE reads. The data show fewer than 55,000 distinct CDR3 sequences, around 10% seen once. The specimen sequenced was whole blood. This receptor was obtained from an adult who was a healthcare worker with PCR-confirmed SARS-CoV-2 infection or an uninfected control (not recorded which).

This CDR3 reads CASSQERRYTDTQYF. CDR3 DNA sequence: TGCGCCAGCAGCCAAGAAAGAAGGTACACAGATACGCAGTATTTT. The chain carries TRBV4-3 and TRBJ2-3, with D unclear. V dropped 0 bases and J dropped 2 bases, with 9 bases sitting between them. The germline gives CDR1 LGHNA, CDR2 YSLEER. CDR3 length equals 15 residues.